The 31 T cell receptor beta chains in this list originate from one sample, sequenced in a study of CD8 T cells in ankylosing spondylitis. Notes on the study in general: A TCR beta motif made of several highly homologous variants seemed typical of ankylosing spondylitis blood.

TCRdb analysed the 5' RACE reads with MiXCR anew, one entry per CDR3 protein. The table has 750,000 to 850,000 distinct CDR3 sequences, about 10% seen once. What these receptors recognize is not known. Sequencing used blood, either unsorted or a sorted T cell fraction (not recorded which). Source of these receptors: a male donor with ankylosing spondylitis.

In its sample, this clonotype was seen many times. The genes are TRBV20-1 and TRBJ1-1; no reliable D call. The ends were cut back, 6 bases at V and 1 base at J, with 15 bases in the middle. Germline loops: CDR1 DFQATT, CDR2 SNEGSKA (reference sequence). CDR3 length: 14 residues. CDR3: CSAPPLMGNTEAFF. CDR3 nucleotide sequence: TGCAGTGCCCCCCCCCTCATGGGGAACACTGAAGCTTTCTTT.

This clonotype has ten or more counts. V and J are TRBV20-1 and TRBJ2-3; D perhaps matches TRBD2 (5 bases). Germline V lookup: CDR1 DFQATT, CDR2 SNEGSKA (reference sequence). The CDR3 spans 15 residues. V lost 6 bases, J lost 0 bases, and 16 bases lay in between. CDR3 sequence: CSAPSGVISTDTQYF. The CDR3, as DNA: TGCAGTGCCCCCTCCGGGGTAATAAGCACAGATACGCAGTATTTT.

The chain links TRBV20-1 to TRBJ1-5, with D maybe TRBD1 (6 bases). The CDR3 consists of 12 residues. Germline CDR1 is DFQATT and CDR2 is SNEGSKA (reference sequence). V lost 6 bases and J lost 4, with 10 bases in between. CDR3 amino acids: CSAPDRNQPQHF. The CDR3 DNA reads as TGCAGTGCCCCGGACAGAAATCAGCCCCAGCATTTT.

This clonotype showed up many times. The chain employs TRBV6-5 and TRBJ2-3; no reliable D call. The germline V and J ends were trimmed by 1 base and 5 bases, with 7 bases remaining between them. The CDR3 totals 13 residues. Looked up from germline, CDR1 is MNHEY and CDR2 is SVGAGI. The CDR3 bases are TGTGCCAGCAGTTACTTTTGGCGAGATACGCAGTATTTT. This gives the protein CASSYFWRDTQYF.

The chain links TRBV20-1 to TRBJ2-7; a weak D match, TRBD1 (6 bases). From germline, CDR1 is DFQATT and CDR2 SNEGSKA (reference sequence). The CDR3 is made up of 13 amino acids. Trimming cost V 3 bases and J 3 bases, with 12 bases left between them. DNA for the CDR3: TGCAGTGCTAGTGACAGGCCGCTCTACGAGCAGTACTTC. Amino acids: CSASDRPLYEQYF.

This clonotype was observed many times. V gene TRBV4-2 combines with J gene TRBJ2-7, with TRBD1 identical over 9 bases. V lost 4 bases to trimming and J lost 5 bases; unmatched junction nucleotides: 9. Germline CDR1 is LGHNA and CDR2 is YNFKEQ. CDR3 size: 15 residues. Here the CDR3 reads CASSLLRTGDHEQYF. CDR3 sequence (DNA): TGTGCCAGCAGCCTCCTGAGGACAGGGGACCACGAGCAGTACTTC.

This clonotype was found many times. This chain connects TRBV7-6 to TRBJ1-1; a weak D match, TRBD1 (5 bases). Trimming took off 2 bases at V and 3 bases at J, with 13 bases between the two ends. Germline CDR1 reads SGHVS; CDR2 reads FNYEAQ. The CDR3 runs 15 residues. The CDR3 DNA sequence: TGTGCCAGCAGCTTATCCCAGGGAGGGGACACTGAAGCTTTCTTT. Translating gives CASSLSQGGDTEAFF.

The chain uses TRBV5-1 and TRBJ2-5; D is ambiguous. Germline V lookup: CDR1 SGHRS, CDR2 YFSETQ. The CDR3 loop spans 15 amino acids. With 1 base removed from V and 4 bases from J, the gap between germline ends came to 14 bases. CDR3 amino acids: CASSLTPTMGETQYF. The CDR3 DNA sequence: TGCGCCAGCAGCTTGACTCCCACCATGGGAGAGACCCAGTACTTC.

This clonotype was observed a handful of times. The chain has TRBV6-1 and TRBJ1-5, with D possibly TRBD1 on 5 matching bases. The V end was cut by 6 bases, the J end by 7 bases, with 16 bases between. CDR1 is MNHNS and CDR2 is SASEGT in the germline V gene. The CDR3 totals 14 residues. CDR3 loop: CASSPTRGRQPQHF. DNA for the CDR3: TGTGCCAGCAGCCCCACGAGGGGTCGGCAGCCCCAGCATTTT.

At least ten counts were recorded for this clonotype. The CDR3 loop is CSASLAYRGYNEQFF. The CDR3 coding sequence is TGCAGTGCTAGTTTGGCATACAGGGGGTACAATGAGCAGTTCTTC. The chain uses TRBV20-1 and TRBJ2-1; 8 bases are shared with TRBD1. CDR1 and CDR2 (germline): DFQATT, SNEGSKA (reference sequence). The CDR3 runs 15 residues. With 3 bases clipped from V and 4 bases from J, the junction kept 8 bases outside the gene matches.

This clonotype was found a few times. The chain is built from TRBV11-2 and TRBJ2-3, with D possibly TRBD2 on 6 matching bases. CDR1 and CDR2 from the germline V gene are SGHAT and FQNNGV. Trimming took 5 bases from V and 0 from J, leaving 21 bases between them. There are 18 residues in the CDR3. The CDR3 nucleotides read TGTGCCAGCAGCCTCCGAAAAGGGGCGGGATATAGCACAGATACGCAGTATTTT. Translated, it gives CASSLRKGAGYSTDTQYF.

This clonotype was seen more than once but under ten times. In nucleotides, the CDR3 is TGTGCCAGCAGCCAAAAAGAGGAGCGGGTTAGCACAGATACGCAGTATTTT. Its translation is CASSQKEERVSTDTQYF. The chain couples TRBV4-2 to TRBJ2-3, with D possibly TRBD2 on 6 matching bases. The germline V gene encodes CDR1 LGHNA and CDR2 YNFKEQ. This CDR3 contains 17 residues. Trimming pared 2 bases from V and 0 bases from J, leaving 15 bases between.

V gene TRBV20-1 combines with J gene TRBJ2-7, with a possible D match to TRBD1 (6 bases). Germline CDR1 is DFQATT and CDR2 is SNEGSKA (reference sequence). The CDR3 covers 11 residues. V shed 6 bases and J shed 4 bases, with 10 bases lying between them. CDR3 amino acids: CSARQVYEQYF. Written as DNA, the CDR3 is TGCAGTGCCCGACAGGTTTACGAGCAGTACTTC.

The V gene is TRBV24-1, the J gene TRBJ1-1; perhaps TRBD1 as D (5 bases). Germline values: CDR1 KGHDR, CDR2 SFDVKD. The V gene lost 7 bases and the J gene lost 9 bases, with 17 bases spanning the gap. This CDR3 spans 13 amino acids. In DNA, the CDR3 is TGTGCCACCAGCGACCGCGGTGCAGGGAAAGCTTTCTTT. Protein sequence: CATSDRGAGKAFF.

As for this clonotype: A junction boundary mismatches the germline segment, possibly from a read error. The V gene is TRBV5-6, the J gene TRBJ2-4; tentative D call: TRBD1 (5 bases). The CDR3 loop spans 16 amino acids. Germline V gives CDR1 SGHDT, CDR2 YYEEEE. Here the CDR3 DNA reads TGTGCCAGCAGCTTCCGCAGGGTAGGGGCCAAAAACATTCTGTACTTC. Its translation is CASSFRRVGAKNILYF.

The chain is built from TRBV7-6 and TRBJ2-2, with D possibly being TRBD1 or TRBD2 (5 bases each). CDR3 length: 15 residues. Germline CDR1 reads SGHVS; CDR2 reads FNYEAQ. V was trimmed by 2 bases and J by 8 bases, leaving 15 bases between them. Here the CDR3 DNA reads TGTGCCAGCAGCTTACGCAGAGGGGATCCAGGGGAGCTGTTTTTT. Amino acids: CASSLRRGDPGELFF.

This clonotype has a handful of counts. The chain carries TRBV5-1 and TRBJ1-2, with D tentatively TRBD1 (6 bases). V lost 1 base to trimming and J lost 5 bases, with 12 bases between them. This CDR3 comprises 14 residues. From germline, CDR1 is SGHRS and CDR2 YFSETQ. This CDR3 reads CASSLTGPMYGYTF. DNA of the CDR3: TGCGCCAGCAGCTTGACAGGGCCTATGTATGGCTACACCTTC.

The table lists this clonotype with a few counts. The V and J genes are TRBV28 and TRBJ2-7, with 8 bases that match TRBD1. V dropped 5 bases and J dropped 0; count of bases not matched to a gene: 6. The CDR3 is 15 residues long. From germline, CDR1 is MDHEN and CDR2 SYDVKM. The CDR3 spells CASSEGGQVSYEQYF. CDR3 DNA sequence: TGTGCCAGCAGTGAGGGGGGACAGGTCTCCTACGAGCAGTACTTC.

The gene calls are TRBV12-3 or TRBV12-4 and TRBJ2-3; D gene unclear. This CDR3 is built from 11 residues. Deletions cut 6 bases from V and 6 bases from J, with 7 bases between. The DNA for the CDR3 is TGTGCCAGCAGAAAGCAGGATACGCAGTATTTT. Residues: CASRKQDTQYF.

This clonotype was seen a few times. This chain uses TRBV6-1 with TRBJ2-6; D gene uncertain. CDR3 length equals 15 residues. V lost 6 bases to trimming and J lost 2 bases, with 11 bases between them. CDR1 MNHNS and CDR2 SASEGT come from the germline V gene. The CDR3 coding sequence is TGTGCCAGCAGGCTAACATCTCCTGGGGCCAACGTCCTGACTTTC. The encoded protein is CASRLTSPGANVLTF.

The chain uses TRBV29-1 and TRBJ2-3; 7 bases agree with TRBD2. This CDR3 spans 14 amino acids. Germline assignment: CDR1 SQVTM and CDR2 ANQGSEA. Germline trimming cut 8 bases from V and 2 bases from J; bases unmatched to any gene: 10. The CDR3 DNA reads as TGCAGCATCCGACCGGGACTACACACAGATACGCAGTATTTT. It is translated as CSIRPGLHTDTQYF.

V gene TRBV6-1 combines with J gene TRBJ1-5; a weak D match, TRBD1 (6 bases). Trimming took 7 bases from V and 3 from J, leaving 10 bases between them. This CDR3 spans 13 amino acids. The germline V gene encodes CDR1 MNHNS and CDR2 SASEGT. The CDR3 here is CASNGQNNQPQHF. The DNA for the CDR3 is TGTGCCAGCAATGGACAGAACAATCAGCCCCAGCATTTT.

The CDR3 DNA reads as TGCGCCAGCAGATCTGGGGAGAATCAGCCCCAGCATTTT. Translation gives CASRSGENQPQHF. The chain carries TRBV5-1 and TRBJ1-5; D gene unclear. This CDR3 comprises 13 residues. Germline lookup yields CDR1 SGHRS and CDR2 YFSETQ. Trimming cost V 5 bases and J 4 bases, with 10 bases left between them.

This chain joins TRBV29-1 and TRBJ2-5; maybe TRBD1 (5 bases). CDR1 is SQVTM, CDR2 ANQGSEA, per germline. The CDR3 is made up of 17 amino acids. V was trimmed by 1 base and J by 0 bases, leaving 18 bases between them. For the CDR3, the DNA is TGCAGCGTTGAAGGGCGGACATCCCTAGGGTACCAAGAGACCCAGTACTTC. This translates into CSVEGRTSLGYQETQYF.

This clonotype was seen only a few times. The chain recombines TRBV20-1 with TRBJ1-1; 10 bases match TRBD1. V shed 3 bases and J 7 bases; nucleotides not matched to a gene: 5. CDR1 and CDR2 (germline): DFQATT, SNEGSKA (reference sequence). The CDR3 covers 13 residues. CDR3 coding DNA: TGCAGTGCTAGTGACAGGGGGCGAAGTGAAGCTTTCTTT. The encoded protein is CSASDRGRSEAFF.

This clonotype occurred many times. This sequence joins TRBV6-6 and TRBJ2-7; 7 bases match TRBD2. CDR1 MNHNY and CDR2 SVGAGI come from the germline V gene (reference sequence). The V and J ends lost 2 bases and 2 bases, in that order; junction bases with no gene match: 0. The CDR3 runs 13 residues. The CDR3 sequence is CASSYGTTYEQYF. The CDR3 nucleotides are TGTGCCAGCAGTTACGGGACTACCTACGAGCAGTACTTC.

This chain connects TRBV20-1 to TRBJ2-5; D unresolved. Germline V lookup: CDR1 DFQATT, CDR2 SNEGSKA (reference sequence). Trimming removed 6 bases at V and 4 bases at J, with 12 bases between. The CDR3 spans 12 residues. CDR3 amino acids: CSAPPLRETQYF. In nucleotides, the CDR3 is TGCAGTGCACCCCCCCTGCGAGAGACCCAGTACTTC.

This clonotype was seen a few times. No conserved phenylalanine or tryptophan is present at the end of the CDR3, so a read error is the likely explanation. Because the CDR3's place on the DNA is in doubt, the DNA is left out and the CDR3 is given as listed by TCRdb. The chain has TRBV27 and TRBJ2-7. The CDR3 length equals 8 residues, ends included. Germline CDR1 MNHEY, CDR2 SMNVEV (reference sequence). The CDR3 loop reads CASPFDTE.

This clonotype turned up a few times. The chain couples TRBV11-1 to TRBJ2-3; 7 nucleotides line up with TRBD2. The junction had 15 bases not matched to a gene; V was cut back by 5 bases and J by 1 base. The germline CDR1 and CDR2 sequences are SGHAT and FQDESV (reference sequence). The CDR3 sequence is 18 residues long. CDR3 region: CASSPSWGGQGRTDTQYF. The CDR3 nucleotides are TGTGCCAGCAGCCCCAGTTGGGGAGGGCAGGGTCGCACAGATACGCAGTATTTT. Based on the CDR3 plus reference TRBV11-1 and TRBJ2-3, the full variable domain is EAEVAQSPRYKITEKSQAVAFWCDPISGHATLYWYRQILGQGPELLVQFQDESVVDDSQLPKDRFSAERLKGVDSTLKIQPAELGDSAMYLCASSPSWGGQGRTDTQYFGPGTRLTVL.

A few counts support this clonotype. J is TRBJ2-7 and V is TRBV6-7; D unclear. TRBV6-7 is assigned to the ORF class and has an uncertain function. Trimming cost V 3 bases and J 5 bases, with 14 bases left between them. The CDR3 is 14 amino acids. CDR3 sequence reads: CASSYPSLANEQYF. DNA for the CDR3: TGTGCCAGCAGTTATCCGTCGTTAGCCAACGAGCAGTACTTC.

This clonotype was counted many times. CDR3 amino acids: CASSLGTGGGNTEAFF. The CDR3 region has the DNA TGCGCCAGCAGCCTCGGGACAGGGGGAGGGAACACTGAAGCTTTCTTT. The chain links TRBV5-1 to TRBJ1-1; 11 bases are a match to TRBD1. The CDR3 spans 16 residues. Trimming cost V 4 bases and J 1 base; bases outside gene matches: 6. Looked up from germline, CDR1 is SGHRS and CDR2 is YFSETQ.